Listed here is a single T cell receptor beta chain. The target antigen is unknown. This record belongs to a study of response to subunit inactivated influenza vaccine. V shed 6 bases and J shed 2 bases, with 14 bases lying between them. The CDR3 contains 15 residues. The V gene's germline CDR1 is LGHNA and CDR2 YNFKEQ. TCRdb reprocessed the RT-PCR reads with MiXCR, giving one entry per CDR3 protein. This sample carries 450,000 to 500,000 distinct CDR3 sequences, 10% to 11% of them seen once, and the ten largest clones take approximately 12%. Study results and limitations: Each seasonal influenza vaccination recruits few new T cells, the authors suggested.

The chain combines TRBV4-2 with TRBJ2-1; no reliable D call. The sequenced sample was PBMCs from blood, obtained roughly 6 weeks after vaccination. The source of this sequence is a middle-aged man who received an inactivated influenza vaccine. The CDR3 region is CASSPTRDAYNEQFF. CDR3 sequence (DNA): TGTGCCAGCAGTCCGACCCGAGATGCCTACAATGAGCAGTTCTTC.